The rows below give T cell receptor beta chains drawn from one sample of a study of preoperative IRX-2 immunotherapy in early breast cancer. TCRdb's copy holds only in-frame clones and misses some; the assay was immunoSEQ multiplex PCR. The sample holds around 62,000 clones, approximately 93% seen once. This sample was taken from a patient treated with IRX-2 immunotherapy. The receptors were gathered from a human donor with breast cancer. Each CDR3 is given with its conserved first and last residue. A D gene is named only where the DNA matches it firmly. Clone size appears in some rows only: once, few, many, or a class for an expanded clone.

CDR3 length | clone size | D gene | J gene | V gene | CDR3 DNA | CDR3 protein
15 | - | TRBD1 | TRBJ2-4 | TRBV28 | TGTGCCAGCAGCCTGGGACAGCTAGCCAAAAACATTCAGTACTTC | CASSLGQLAKNIQYF
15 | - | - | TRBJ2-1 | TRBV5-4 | TGTGCCAGCAGCCACGGTGGGGACCCTTACAATGAGCAGTTCTTC | CASSHGGDPYNEQFF
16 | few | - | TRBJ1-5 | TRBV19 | TGTGCCAGTAGTATGCGGGGTGATGCTAGCAATCAGCCCCAGCATTTT | CASSMRGDASNQPQHF
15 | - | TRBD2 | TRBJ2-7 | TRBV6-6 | TGTGCCAGCAGCCCAATCAGGACTAGCGAGAGACAGCAGTACTTC | CASSPIRTSERQQYF
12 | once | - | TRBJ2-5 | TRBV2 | TGTGCCAGCGGCGGAGGGGAAGAGACCCAGTACTTC | CASGGGEETQYF
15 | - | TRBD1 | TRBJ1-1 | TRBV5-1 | TGCGCCAGCAGCTCACAGGGGTCGCCGAACACTGAAGCTTTCTTT | CASSSQGSPNTEAFF
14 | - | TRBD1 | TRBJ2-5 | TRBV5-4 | TGTGCCAGCAGCGTGGGACAGGGGGCCGGGACCCAGTACTTC | CASSVGQGAGTQYF
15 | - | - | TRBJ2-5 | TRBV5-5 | TGTGCCAGCAGCTTCTGGAGGAGCGGCCAAGAGACCCAGTACTTC | CASSFWRSGQETQYF
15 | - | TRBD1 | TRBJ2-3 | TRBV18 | TGTGCCAGCTCACCAGGGACAGGGGAGACAGATACGCAGTATTTT | CASSPGTGETDTQYF
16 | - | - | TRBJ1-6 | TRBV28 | TGTGCCAGCAAAACTACCCTTTCGGTTTCCAATTCACCCCTCCACTTT | CASKTTLSVSNSPLHF
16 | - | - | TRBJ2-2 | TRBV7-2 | TGTGCCAGCAGCCAACCGGCCGGCAGAAGCACCGGGGAGCTGTTTTTT | CASSQPAGRSTGELFF
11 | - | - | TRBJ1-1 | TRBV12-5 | TGTGCTAGTGGTTGGGACACTGAAGCTTTCTTT | CASGWDTEAFF
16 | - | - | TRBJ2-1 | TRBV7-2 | TGTGCCAGCAGCCCCCCAACGTCCTCCTCGGGCAGGGAGCAGTTCTTC | CASSPPTSSSGREQFF
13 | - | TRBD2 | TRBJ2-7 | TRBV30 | TGTGCCTGGACCGGGACTAGCGCCCGCGAGCAGTACTTC | CAWTGTSAREQYF
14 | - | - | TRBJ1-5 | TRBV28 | TGTGCCACCAGCCGGGACCTGGGCAATCAGCCCCAGCATTTT | CATSRDLGNQPQHF
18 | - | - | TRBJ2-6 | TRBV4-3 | TGCGCCAGCAGCCAATCGAGGATCAGGGCCCGGTGGGCCAACGTCCTGACTTTC | CASSQSRIRARWANVLTF
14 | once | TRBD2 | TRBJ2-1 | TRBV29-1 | TGCAGCGGAGGTGGCGGGAGTGGTTACAATGAGCAGTTCTTC | CSGGGGSGYNEQFF
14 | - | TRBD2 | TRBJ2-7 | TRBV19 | TGTGCCAGTAGTATTCGGGGGGAGCCCTACGAGCAGTACTTC | CASSIRGEPYEQYF
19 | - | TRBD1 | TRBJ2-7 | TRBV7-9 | TGTGCCAGCAGCTTAGATCCGGCGGACAGGGGGCTTTTTTCCTACGAGCAGTACTTC | CASSLDPADRGLFSYEQYF